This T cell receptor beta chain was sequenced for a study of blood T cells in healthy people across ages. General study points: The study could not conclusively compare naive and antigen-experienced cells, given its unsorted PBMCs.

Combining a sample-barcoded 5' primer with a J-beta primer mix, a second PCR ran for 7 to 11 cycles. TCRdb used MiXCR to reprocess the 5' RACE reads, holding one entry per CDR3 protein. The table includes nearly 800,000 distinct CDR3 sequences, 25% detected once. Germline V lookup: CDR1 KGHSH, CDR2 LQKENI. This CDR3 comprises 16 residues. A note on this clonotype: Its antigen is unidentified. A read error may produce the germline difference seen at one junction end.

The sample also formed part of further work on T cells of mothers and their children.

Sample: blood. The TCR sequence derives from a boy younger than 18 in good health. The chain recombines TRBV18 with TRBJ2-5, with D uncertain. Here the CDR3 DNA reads TGTGCCAACTCACCCGTCCGGGCCGAGTTACAAGAGACCCAGTACTTC. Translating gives CANSPVRAELQETQYF.